This TCR beta chain was retrieved from a study of T cells expressing NK-cell markers. CDR1 is SGHVS and CDR2 is FNYEAQ in the germline V gene. The CDR3 is made up of 13 amino acids. TCRdb reprocessed the 5' RACE reads, with one entry per CDR3 protein and no DNA. The sample totals about 180,000 distinct CDR3 sequences. The gene calls are TRBV7-6 and TRBJ2-3. The sample was blood T cells: a sorted CD56 or NKG2C T cell subset, CD4+ or CD8+ T cells, or bulk PBMC T cells (not recorded which). The source is a man aged 18 to 69 in good health. CDR3 sequence: CASSEEAYDTQYF.